The clone carrying this TCR beta chain was observed a single time. Germline V CDR1 and CDR2: SNHLY, FYNNEI. V gave up 4 bases and J gave up 2 bases, with 24 bases separating them. The CDR3 has 19 amino acids. Methods used by the authors: Reference gene primers were amplified, and this amplification served to estimate nucleated cell counts. The table came from immunoSEQ multiplex PCR; TCRdb's copy has only in-frame clones and leaves some out. V, J and clone size are taken as reported in that table, and D and trimming were inferred from the DNA itself. The sample includes a few hundred thousand clones, 90% of them seen just once. The data stem from a study of blood T cell repertoires in COVID-19. Study details: There were acute and convalescent COVID-19 samples, and they came from the United States, Italy and Spain. In each case, the material was cDNA or gDNA derived from T cells, B-cell-depleted T cells, or PBMCs.

The chain recombines TRBV2 with TRBJ2-1; D may be TRBD1 (6 bases). Specimen: peripheral blood. This TCR was recovered from a woman aged 40 to 49 with acute or convalescent COVID-19. In nucleotides, the CDR3 is TGTGCCAGCAGTGGGGTAGCCTCTGGACAGCCGGGTACCTACAATGAGCAGTTCTTC. It specifies CASSGVASGQPGTYNEQFF.